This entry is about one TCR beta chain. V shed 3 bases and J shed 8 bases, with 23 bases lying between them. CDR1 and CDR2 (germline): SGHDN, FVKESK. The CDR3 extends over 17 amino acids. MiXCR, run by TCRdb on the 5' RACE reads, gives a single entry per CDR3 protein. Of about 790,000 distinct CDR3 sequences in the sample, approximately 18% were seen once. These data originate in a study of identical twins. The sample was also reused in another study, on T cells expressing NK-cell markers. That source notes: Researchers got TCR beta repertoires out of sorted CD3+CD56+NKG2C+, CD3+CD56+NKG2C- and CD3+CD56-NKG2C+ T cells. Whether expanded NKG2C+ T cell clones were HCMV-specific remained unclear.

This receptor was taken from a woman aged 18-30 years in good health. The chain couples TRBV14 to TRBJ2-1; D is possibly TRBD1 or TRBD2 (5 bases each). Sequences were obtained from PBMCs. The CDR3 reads CASSHQRRGPTVDEQFF. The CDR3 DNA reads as TGTGCCAGCAGCCACCAACGACGGGGACCAACGGTAGATGAGCAGTTCTTC.